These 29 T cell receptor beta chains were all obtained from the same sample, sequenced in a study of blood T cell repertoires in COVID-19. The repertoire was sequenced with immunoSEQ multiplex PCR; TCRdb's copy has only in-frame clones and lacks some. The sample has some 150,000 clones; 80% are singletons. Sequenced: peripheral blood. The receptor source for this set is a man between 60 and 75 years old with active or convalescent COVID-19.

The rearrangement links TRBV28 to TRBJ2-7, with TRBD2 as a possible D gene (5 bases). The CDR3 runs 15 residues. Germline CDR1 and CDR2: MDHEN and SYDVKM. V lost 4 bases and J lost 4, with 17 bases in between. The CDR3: CASSSPPGREYEQYF. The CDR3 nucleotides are TGTGCCAGCAGTTCCCCCCCCGGACGGGAATACGAGCAGTACTTC.

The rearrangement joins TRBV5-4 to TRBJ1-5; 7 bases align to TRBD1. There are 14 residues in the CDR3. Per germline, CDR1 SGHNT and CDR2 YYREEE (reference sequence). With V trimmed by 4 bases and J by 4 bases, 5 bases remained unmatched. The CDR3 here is CASSPGQQNQPQHF. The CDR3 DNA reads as TGTGCCAGCAGCCCGGGACAGCAGAATCAGCCCCAGCATTTT. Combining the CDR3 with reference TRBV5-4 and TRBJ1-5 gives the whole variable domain ETGVTQSPTHLIKTRGQQVTLRCSSQSGHNTVSWYQQALGQGPQFIFQYYREEENGRGNFPPRFSGLQFPNYSSELNVNALELDDSALYLCASSPGQQNQPQHFGDGTRLSIL.

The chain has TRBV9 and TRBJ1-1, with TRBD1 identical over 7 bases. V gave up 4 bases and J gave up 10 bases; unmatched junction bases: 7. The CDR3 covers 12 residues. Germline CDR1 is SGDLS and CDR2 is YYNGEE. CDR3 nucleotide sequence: TGTGCCAGCAGCCAAGGAGACAGGGCAGCTTTCTTT. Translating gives CASSQGDRAAFF.

CDR3 sequence (DNA): TGTGCCAGCAGCGCGTATAATGAGCAGTTCTTC. Protein: CASSAYNEQFF. V usage is TRBV5-5 and J usage is TRBJ2-1; no definite D call. Trimming removed 4 bases at V and 7 bases at J, with 6 bases between. The CDR3 runs 11 residues. Germline V gene lookup returns CDR1 SGHKS and CDR2 YYEKEE (reference sequence). The whole variable domain, remainder taken from reference TRBV5-5 and TRBJ2-1, is DAGVTQSPTHLIKTRGQQVTLRCSPISGHKSVSWYQQVLGQGPQFIFQYYEKEERGRGNFPDRFSARQFPNYSSELNVNALLLGDSALYLCASSAYNEQFFGPGTRLTVL.

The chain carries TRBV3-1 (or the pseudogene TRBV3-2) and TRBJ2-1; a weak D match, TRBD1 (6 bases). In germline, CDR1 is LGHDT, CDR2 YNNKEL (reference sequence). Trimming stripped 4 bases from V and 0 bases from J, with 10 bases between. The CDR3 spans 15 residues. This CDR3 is CASSPQGGSYNEQFF. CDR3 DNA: TGTGCCAGCAGCCCCCAAGGGGGCTCCTACAATGAGCAGTTCTTC.

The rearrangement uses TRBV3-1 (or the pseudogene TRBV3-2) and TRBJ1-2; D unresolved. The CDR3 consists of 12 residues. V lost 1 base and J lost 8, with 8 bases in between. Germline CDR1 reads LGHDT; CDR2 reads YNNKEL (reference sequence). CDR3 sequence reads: CASSQGLLGYTF. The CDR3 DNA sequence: TGTGCCAGCAGCCAAGGACTCTTGGGCTACACCTTC.

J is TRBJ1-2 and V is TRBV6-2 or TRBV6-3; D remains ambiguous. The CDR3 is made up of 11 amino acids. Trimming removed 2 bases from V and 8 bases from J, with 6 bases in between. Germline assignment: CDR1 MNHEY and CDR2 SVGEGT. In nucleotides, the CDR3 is TGTGCCAGCAGTTACGACATCGGCTACACCTTC. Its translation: CASSYDIGYTF.

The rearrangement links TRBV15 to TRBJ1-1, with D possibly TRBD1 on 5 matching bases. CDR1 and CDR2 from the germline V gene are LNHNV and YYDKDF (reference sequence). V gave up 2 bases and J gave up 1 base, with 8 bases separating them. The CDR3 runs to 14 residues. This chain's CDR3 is CATSRPGQNTEAFF. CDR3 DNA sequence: TGTGCCACCAGCAGACCAGGACAGAACACTGAAGCTTTCTTT.

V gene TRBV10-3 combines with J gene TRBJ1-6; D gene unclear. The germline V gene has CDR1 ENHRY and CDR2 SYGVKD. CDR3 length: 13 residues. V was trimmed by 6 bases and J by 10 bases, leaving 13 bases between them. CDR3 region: CAIRVSPGSPLHF. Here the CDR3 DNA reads TGTGCCATCAGGGTTTCCCCCGGGTCACCCCTCCACTTT.

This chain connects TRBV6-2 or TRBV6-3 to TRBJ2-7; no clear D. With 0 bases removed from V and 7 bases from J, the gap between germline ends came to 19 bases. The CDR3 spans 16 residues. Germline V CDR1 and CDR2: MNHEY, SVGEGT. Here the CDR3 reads CASSYSHLTTPSEQYF. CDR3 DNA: TGTGCCAGCAGTTACTCCCACCTCACAACCCCTAGTGAGCAGTACTTC.

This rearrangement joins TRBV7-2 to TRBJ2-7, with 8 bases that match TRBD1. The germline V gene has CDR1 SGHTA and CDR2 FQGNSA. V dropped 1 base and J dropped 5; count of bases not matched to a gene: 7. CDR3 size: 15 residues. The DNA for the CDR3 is TGTGCCAGCAGCTTAGACAGGACAGGGTACAACGAGCAGTACTTC. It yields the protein CASSLDRTGYNEQYF.

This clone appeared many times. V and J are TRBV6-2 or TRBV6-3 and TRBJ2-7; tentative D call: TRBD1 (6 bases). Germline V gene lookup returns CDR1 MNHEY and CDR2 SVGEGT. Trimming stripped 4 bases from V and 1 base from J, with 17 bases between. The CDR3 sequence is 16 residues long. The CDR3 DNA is TGTGCCAGCAGTTCTCAAATCCGGGACACTTCCTACGAGCAGTACTTC. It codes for CASSSQIRDTSYEQYF.

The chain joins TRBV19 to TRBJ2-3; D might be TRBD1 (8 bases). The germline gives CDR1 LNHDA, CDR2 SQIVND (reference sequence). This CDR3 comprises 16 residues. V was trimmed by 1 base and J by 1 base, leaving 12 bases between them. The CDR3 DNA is TGTGCCAGTAGTATAGGAACAGGGGGGGGCACAGATACGCAGTATTTT. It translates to CASSIGTGGGTDTQYF.

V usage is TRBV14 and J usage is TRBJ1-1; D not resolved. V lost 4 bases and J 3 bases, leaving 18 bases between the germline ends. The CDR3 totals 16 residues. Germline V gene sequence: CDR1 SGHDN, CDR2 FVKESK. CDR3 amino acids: CASSLRTIGGYTEAFF. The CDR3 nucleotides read TGTGCCAGCAGCCTCCGGACTATCGGCGGGTACACTGAAGCTTTCTTT.

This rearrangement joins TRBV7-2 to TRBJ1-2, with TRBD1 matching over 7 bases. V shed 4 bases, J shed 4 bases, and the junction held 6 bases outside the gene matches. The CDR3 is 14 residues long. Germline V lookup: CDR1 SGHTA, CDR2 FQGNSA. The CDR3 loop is CASSWDSNFYGYTF. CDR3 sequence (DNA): TGTGCCAGCAGCTGGGACAGTAATTTCTATGGCTACACCTTC.

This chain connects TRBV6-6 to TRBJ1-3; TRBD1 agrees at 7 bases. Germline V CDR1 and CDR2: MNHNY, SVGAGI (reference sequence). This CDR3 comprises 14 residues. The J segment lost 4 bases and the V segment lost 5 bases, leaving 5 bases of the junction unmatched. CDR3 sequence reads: CASSGQAGGNTIYF. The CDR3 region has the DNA TGTGCCAGCAGTGGACAGGCGGGAGGAAACACCATATATTTT.

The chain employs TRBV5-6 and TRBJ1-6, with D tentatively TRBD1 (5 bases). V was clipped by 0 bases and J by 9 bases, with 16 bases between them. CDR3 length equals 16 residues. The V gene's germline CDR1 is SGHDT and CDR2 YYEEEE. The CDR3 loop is CASSLEIQGLGSPLHF. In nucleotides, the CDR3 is TGTGCCAGCAGCTTGGAAATTCAGGGTCTTGGTTCACCCCTCCACTTT.

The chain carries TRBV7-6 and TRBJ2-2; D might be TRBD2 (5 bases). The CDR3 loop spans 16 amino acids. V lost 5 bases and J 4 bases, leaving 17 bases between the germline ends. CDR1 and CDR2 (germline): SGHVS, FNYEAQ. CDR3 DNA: TGTGCCAGCAGCGCTCACTTGCGGGTTCTCACCGGGGAGCTGTTTTTT. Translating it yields CASSAHLRVLTGELFF.

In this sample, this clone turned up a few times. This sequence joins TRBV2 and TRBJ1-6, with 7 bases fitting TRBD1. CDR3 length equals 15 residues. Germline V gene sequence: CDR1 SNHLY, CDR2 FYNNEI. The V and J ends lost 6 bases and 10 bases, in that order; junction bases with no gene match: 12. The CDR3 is CASSPQGGRGSPLHF. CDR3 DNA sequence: TGTGCCAGCAGCCCTCAGGGGGGACGGGGCTCACCCCTCCACTTT.

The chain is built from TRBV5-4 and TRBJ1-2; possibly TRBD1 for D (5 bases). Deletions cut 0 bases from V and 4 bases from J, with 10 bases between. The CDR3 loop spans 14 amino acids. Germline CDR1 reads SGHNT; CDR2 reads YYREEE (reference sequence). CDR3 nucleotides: TGTGCCAGCAGCTTGGCAGGGCAGCCCTATGGCTACACCTTC. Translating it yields CASSLAGQPYGYTF.

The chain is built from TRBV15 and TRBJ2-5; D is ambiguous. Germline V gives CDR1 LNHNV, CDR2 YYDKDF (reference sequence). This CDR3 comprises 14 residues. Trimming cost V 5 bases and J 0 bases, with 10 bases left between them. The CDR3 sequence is CATSPRVYQETQYF. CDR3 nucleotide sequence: TGTGCCACCAGCCCTCGGGTGTACCAAGAGACCCAGTACTTC.

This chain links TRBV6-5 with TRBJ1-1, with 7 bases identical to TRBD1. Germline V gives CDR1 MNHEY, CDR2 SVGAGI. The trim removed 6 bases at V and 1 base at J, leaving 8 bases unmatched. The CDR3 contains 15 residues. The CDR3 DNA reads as TGTGCCAGCAGAAACCTGAACAGGGGGAACACTGAAGCTTTCTTT. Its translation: CASRNLNRGNTEAFF.

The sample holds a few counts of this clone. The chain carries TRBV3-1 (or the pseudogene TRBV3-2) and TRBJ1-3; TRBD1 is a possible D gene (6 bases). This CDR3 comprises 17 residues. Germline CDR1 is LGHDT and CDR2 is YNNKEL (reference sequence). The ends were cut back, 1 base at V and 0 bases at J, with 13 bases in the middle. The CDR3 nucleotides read TGTGCCAGCAGCCAAGGGACAGCCTCATTCTCTGGAAACACCATATATTTT. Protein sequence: CASSQGTASFSGNTIYF.

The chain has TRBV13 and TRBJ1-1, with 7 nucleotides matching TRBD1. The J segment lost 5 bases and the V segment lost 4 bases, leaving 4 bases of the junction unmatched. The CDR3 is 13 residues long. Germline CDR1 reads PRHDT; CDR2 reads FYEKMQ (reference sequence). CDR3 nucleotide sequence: TGTGCCAGCAGCTCCAGGGGGAGGACTGAAGCTTTCTTT. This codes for CASSSRGRTEAFF. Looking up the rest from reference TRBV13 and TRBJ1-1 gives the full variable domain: AAGVIQSPRHLIKEKRETATLKCYPIPRHDTVYWYQQGPGQDPQFLISFYEKMQSDKGSIPDRFSAQQFSDYHSELNMSSLELGDSALYFCASSSRGRTEAFFGQGTRLTVV.

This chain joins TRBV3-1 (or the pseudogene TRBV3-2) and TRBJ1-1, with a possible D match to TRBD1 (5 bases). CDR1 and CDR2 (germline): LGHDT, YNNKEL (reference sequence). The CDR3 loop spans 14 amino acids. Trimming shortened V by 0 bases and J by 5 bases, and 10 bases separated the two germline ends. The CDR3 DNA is TGTGCCAGCAGCCAAGAGGTCAGGGTAACTGAAGCTTTCTTT. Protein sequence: CASSQEVRVTEAFF.

The CDR3 DNA is TGCGCCAGCAGCCAAGCAGCGGCCGACCAAGGGGAGCTGTTTTTT. Encoded protein: CASSQAAADQGELFF. V and J are TRBV4-3 and TRBJ2-2, with a possible D match to TRBD2 (5 bases). Germline-derived CDR1 and CDR2 are LGHNA and YSLEER. V gave up 1 base and J gave up 8 bases, with 14 bases separating them. This CDR3 has 15 residues.

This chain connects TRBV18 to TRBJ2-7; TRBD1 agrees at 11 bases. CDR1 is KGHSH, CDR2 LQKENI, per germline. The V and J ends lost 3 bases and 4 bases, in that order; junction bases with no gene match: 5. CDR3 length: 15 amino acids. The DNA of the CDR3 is TGTGCCAGCTCACCGGCCGGGACAGGGGGGTACGAGCAGTACTTC. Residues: CASSPAGTGGYEQYF. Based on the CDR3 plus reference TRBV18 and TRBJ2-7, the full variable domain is NAGVMQNPRHLVRRRGQEARLRCSPMKGHSHVYWYRQLPEEGLKFMVYLQKENIIDESGMPKERFSAEFPKEGPSILRIQQVVRGDSAAYFCASSPAGTGGYEQYFGPGTRLTVT.

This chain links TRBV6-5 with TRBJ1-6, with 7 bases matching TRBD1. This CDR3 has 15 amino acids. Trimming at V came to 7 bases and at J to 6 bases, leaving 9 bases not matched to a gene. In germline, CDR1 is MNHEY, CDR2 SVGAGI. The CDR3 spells CASTQPRQGNSPLHF. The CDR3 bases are TGTGCCAGCACCCAACCGAGACAGGGTAATTCACCCCTCCACTTT.

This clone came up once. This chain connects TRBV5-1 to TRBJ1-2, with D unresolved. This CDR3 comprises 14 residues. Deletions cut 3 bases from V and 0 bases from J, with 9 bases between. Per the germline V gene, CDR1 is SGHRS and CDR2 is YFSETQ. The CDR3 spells CASSSDGTNYGYTF. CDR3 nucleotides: TGCGCCAGCAGCTCGGACGGGACTAACTATGGCTACACCTTC.